Each of the 27 T cell receptor beta chains below was sequenced from the same sample in a study of Graves' ophthalmopathy and Graves' hyperthyroidism. Researchers took RNA transcripts and amplified TCR beta CDR3 regions from them. Second-round multiplex PCR followed a first-round RT-PCR using HTBI primers. From the multiplex PCR reads, TCRdb called clonotypes with MiXCR, one entry per CDR3 protein. Of about 180,000 distinct CDR3 sequences listed, approximately 40% are singletons. Specimen: peripheral blood. The receptors were sampled from a woman between 40 and 55 years old with Graves' ophthalmopathy.

This clonotype was detected many times. The CDR3 sequence is CASSSRTGTNTEAFF. The CDR3 bases are TGCGCCAGCAGCTCTAGGACAGGCACAAACACTGAAGCTTTCTTT. The chain is built from TRBV5-1 and TRBJ1-1, with 7 bases fitting TRBD1. This CDR3 contains 15 residues. Trimming removed 3 bases from V and 2 bases from J; junction bases left unmatched: 7. Looked up from germline, CDR1 is SGHRS and CDR2 is YFSETQ.

This clonotype showed up many times. This sequence joins TRBV5-1 and TRBJ2-7; TRBD1 or TRBD2 may be the D gene (6 bases each). The V gene's germline CDR1 is SGHRS and CDR2 YFSETQ. Between the trimmed V and J ends, which lost 6 bases and 1 base, there was a span of 17 bases. CDR3 length: 15 residues. CDR3 coding DNA: TGCGCCAGCACCCCCGGGGGCAGTACTTCCTACGAGCAGTACTTC. It yields the protein CASTPGGSTSYEQYF.

This clonotype showed up many times. This chain connects TRBV7-9 to TRBJ2-7; TRBD1 matches 7 bases. This CDR3 has 16 amino acids. Germline CDR1 SEHNR, CDR2 FQNEAQ (reference sequence). V lost 3 bases to trimming and J lost 2 bases; unmatched junction nucleotides: 10. The CDR3 loop is CASSFTGARNAYEQYF. The DNA of the CDR3 is TGTGCCAGCAGCTTTACAGGGGCGAGGAACGCCTACGAGCAGTACTTC.

This clonotype was observed a handful of times. The CDR3 loop reads CASSPQGQEAQYF. In DNA form, the CDR3 reads TGTGCCAGCAGTCCGCAAGGTCAAGAAGCGCAGTACTTC. This chain joins TRBV12-3 or TRBV12-4 and TRBJ2-7, with D unclear. CDR3 size: 13 residues. V lost 5 bases and J lost 9, with 17 bases in between.

This clonotype has only a few counts. The V gene is TRBV7-8, the J gene TRBJ2-7, with 8 bases fitting TRBD2. Germline assignment: CDR1 SGHVS and CDR2 FQNEAQ. Trimming took 1 base from V and 3 from J; bases not matched to a gene: 5. CDR3 length equals 15 residues. CDR3 sequence (DNA): TGTGCCAGCAGCTTAGTGGGGACTAGGGACTACGAGCAGTACTTC. This translates into CASSLVGTRDYEQYF.

This clonotype was seen ten or more times. J is TRBJ2-7 and V is TRBV19, with 8 bases aligning to TRBD1. CDR1 is LNHDA, CDR2 SQIVND, per germline (reference sequence). With 8 bases clipped from V and 0 bases from J, the junction kept 6 bases outside the gene matches. CDR3 length: 14 residues. CDR3 sequence (DNA): TGTGCCAGTGAACCGACAGGGGCCTCCTACGAGCAGTACTTC. Amino acid sequence: CASEPTGASYEQYF. The full variable domain, rest sourced from reference TRBV19 and TRBJ2-7, is DGGITQSPKYLFRKEGQNVTLSCEQNLNHDAMYWYRQDPGQGLRLIYYSQIVNDFQKGDIAEGYSVSREKKESFPLTVTSAQKNPTAFYLCASEPTGASYEQYFGPGTRLTVT.

The chain links TRBV28 to TRBJ2-5; a weak D match, TRBD2 (6 bases). This CDR3 has 15 residues. Germline values: CDR1 MDHEN, CDR2 SYDVKM. The germline V and J ends were trimmed by 8 bases and 3 bases, with 19 bases remaining between them. CDR3 loop: CASGSIEGGKETQYF. The CDR3 region has the DNA TGTGCCAGCGGGTCTATCGAGGGAGGAAAAGAGACCCAGTACTTC.

The chain combines TRBV28 with TRBJ1-1, with 8 nucleotides matching TRBD1. CDR3 length: 15 residues. Germline loops: CDR1 MDHEN, CDR2 SYDVKM. V trimming: 6 bases; J trimming: 1 base; junction bases outside the gene matches: 7. CDR3 region: CASSSGGAGNTEAFF. As DNA, the CDR3 is TGTGCCAGCAGCTCAGGGGGCGCGGGGAACACTGAAGCTTTCTTT.

This clonotype was recorded many times. J is TRBJ1-5 and V is TRBV27; 7 nucleotides align to TRBD1. This CDR3 contains 16 residues. The germline V gene has CDR1 MNHEY and CDR2 SMNVEV (reference sequence). The trim removed 5 bases at V and 5 bases at J, leaving 12 bases unmatched. The CDR3 sequence: CASSPIGQAGYQPQHF. As DNA, the CDR3 is TGTGCCAGCAGTCCGATAGGACAGGCCGGCTATCAGCCCCAGCATTTT.

This clonotype occurred a few times. This chain joins TRBV12-3 or TRBV12-4 and TRBJ2-5; 8 bases map to TRBD1. The ends lost 6 bases at V and 5 bases at J; junction bases unmatched: 5. This CDR3 is 13 amino acids long. CDR3 sequence: CASSRDRRETQYF. Here the CDR3 DNA reads TGTGCCAGCAGCCGGGACAGGCGGGAGACCCAGTACTTC.

This clonotype was seen repeatedly, ten times or more. V and J are TRBV3-1 and TRBJ1-1; 7 nucleotides align to TRBD1. The germline V gene has CDR1 LGHDT and CDR2 YNNKEL (reference sequence). J gave up 5 bases and V 1 base, and 4 bases lay outside the gene matches. CDR3 size: 14 residues. The CDR3 DNA reads TGTGCCAGCAGCCAAGGTGACAGGGTTACTGAAGCTTTCTTT. Its protein product is CASSQGDRVTEAFF. The complete variable domain, with remaining parts taken from reference TRBV3-1 and TRBJ1-1, reads DTAVSQTPKYLVTQMGNDKSIKCEQNLGHDTMYWYKQDSKKFLKIMFSYNNKELIINETVPNRFSPKSPDKAHLNLHINSLELGDSAVYFCASSQGDRVTEAFFGQGTRLTVV.

V and J are TRBV6-1 and TRBJ1-5; D not certain. The ends were cut back, 7 bases at V and 5 bases at J, with 9 bases in the middle. Germline V gives CDR1 MNHNS, CDR2 SASEGT. The CDR3 is made up of 12 amino acids. The CDR3 DNA reads as TGTGCCAGCACGGGCAGATATCAGCCCCAGCATTTT. It codes for CASTGRYQPQHF.

This clonotype occurred many times. V gene TRBV20-1 combines with J gene TRBJ2-5, with D possibly TRBD2 on 7 matching bases. There are 14 residues in the CDR3. Trimming took off 3 bases at V and 5 bases at J, with 16 bases between the two ends. CDR1 and CDR2 (germline): DFQATT, SNEGSKA (reference sequence). CDR3 sequence (DNA): TGCAGTGCTAGCGGTGCGGGGGCGGGCGAGACCCAGTACTTC. Translation: CSASGAGAGETQYF.

This clonotype showed up many times. This chain links TRBV25-1 with TRBJ1-1; possibly TRBD1 for D (5 bases). The CDR3 extends over 14 amino acids. Germline V gene lookup returns CDR1 MGHDK and CDR2 SYGVNS. Trimming cost V 2 bases and J 10 bases, with 17 bases left between them. CDR3 sequence (DNA): TGTGCCAGCAGTGAACAGGGAACTATCCAGGTAGCTTTCTTT. This codes for CASSEQGTIQVAFF.

This clonotype showed up many times. This chain joins TRBV27 and TRBJ1-5, with D perhaps matching TRBD1 (5 bases). Germline V CDR1 and CDR2: MNHEY, SMNVEV (reference sequence). V gave up 5 bases and J gave up 4 bases, with 12 bases separating them. The CDR3 covers 14 residues. The CDR3 is CASSPGHPNQPQHF. Here the CDR3 DNA reads TGTGCCAGCAGTCCCGGACATCCGAATCAGCCCCAGCATTTT.

This clonotype was observed once. This rearrangement joins TRBV19 to TRBJ2-7; TRBD2 agrees at 15 bases. The CDR3 has 17 amino acids. V shed 5 bases, J shed 3 bases, and the junction held 8 bases outside the gene matches. Germline assignment: CDR1 LNHDA and CDR2 SQIVND (reference sequence). DNA of the CDR3: TGTGCCAGTAGTCCAGGGACTAGCGGGAGGTGGTACTACGAGCAGTACTTC. This sequence encodes CASSPGTSGRWYYEQYF.

This clonotype was counted once. The chain is built from TRBV12-3 or TRBV12-4 and TRBJ2-3, with D uncertain. The V and J ends lost 7 bases and 2 bases respectively, with 19 bases between them. The CDR3 is made up of 16 amino acids. The CDR3 is CASTTTWELNTDTQYF. CDR3 sequence (DNA): TGTGCCAGCACTACCACCTGGGAACTCAACACAGATACGCAGTATTTT.

The rearrangement joins TRBV12-3 or TRBV12-4 to TRBJ2-2, with D tentatively TRBD2 (6 bases). This CDR3 is built from 18 residues. V was trimmed by 7 bases and J by 4 bases, leaving 25 bases between them. Here the CDR3 reads CASTTQLLEGHGTGELFF. The CDR3 DNA sequence: TGTGCCAGCACCACCCAGTTGCTGGAGGGCCATGGCACCGGGGAGCTGTTTTTT.

CDR3 sequence: CASCLEGTGYRSPLHF. Written as DNA, the CDR3 is TGTGCCAGCTGCCTTGAGGGGACAGGGTATCGTTCACCCCTCCACTTT. The chain has TRBV28 and TRBJ1-6; 9 bases are shared with TRBD1. CDR1 is MDHEN, CDR2 SYDVKM, per germline. The CDR3 consists of 16 residues. V lost 8 bases and J lost 9; bases outside the gene matches: 14.

V gene TRBV11-2 combines with J gene TRBJ2-2, with 7 bases fitting TRBD1. This CDR3 has 16 residues. Germline V gene lookup returns CDR1 SGHAT and CDR2 FQNNGV. V was clipped by 3 bases and J by 7 bases; unmatched bases: 11. CDR3 region: CASSLHPQGGGGELFF. The CDR3 region has the DNA TGTGCCAGCAGCTTGCATCCTCAAGGGGGCGGCGGGGAGCTGTTTTTT.

The chain carries TRBV6-1 and TRBJ2-5; D is unclear. From germline, CDR1 is MNHNS and CDR2 SASEGT. CDR3 length: 15 amino acids. V shed 2 bases and J shed 0 bases, with 10 bases lying between them. The CDR3, as DNA: TGTGCCAGCAGTGAACTCCAAAGGTACCAAGAGACCCAGTACTTC. This translates into CASSELQRYQETQYF.

This clonotype was found many times. The chain joins TRBV6-2 or TRBV6-3 to TRBJ1-5, with D tentatively TRBD1 (6 bases). The germline V and J ends were trimmed by 5 bases and 3 bases, with 20 bases remaining between them. The germline gives CDR1 MNHEY, CDR2 SVGEGT. The CDR3 has 17 amino acids. The CDR3 DNA is TGTGCCAGCAGTCATACCGTGGAAGGGGGTCCCAATCAGCCCCAGCATTTT. It specifies CASSHTVEGGPNQPQHF.

The table lists this clonotype with a few counts. The genes are TRBV6-2 or TRBV6-3 and TRBJ2-6; D uncertain. V gave up 0 bases and J gave up 0 bases, with 12 bases separating them. The CDR3 loop spans 18 amino acids. Germline assignment: CDR1 MNHEY and CDR2 SVGEGT. The CDR3 reads CASSYSNTLPSGANVLTF. The CDR3 nucleotides read TGTGCCAGCAGTTACTCTAACACCTTACCCTCTGGGGCCAACGTCCTGACTTTC.

CDR3 amino acids: CASSPAGDTYEQYF. The CDR3, as DNA: TGTGCCAGCAGCCCCGCGGGGGACACCTACGAGCAGTACTTC. V is TRBV6-1 and J is TRBJ2-7; D might be TRBD2 (7 bases). V was cut by 6 bases and J by 2 bases, with 14 bases left in between. CDR3 size: 14 residues. Germline V gene lookup returns CDR1 MNHNS and CDR2 SASEGT.

The gene calls are TRBV12-3 or TRBV12-4 and TRBJ1-3, with 7 bases lining up with TRBD1. The CDR3 has 15 residues. With V trimmed by 6 bases and J by 0 bases, 5 bases remained unmatched. The CDR3 region has the DNA TGTGCCAGCAGCATGGGACAGAGCTCTGGAAACACCATATATTTT. Amino acids: CASSMGQSSGNTIYF.

The V and J genes are TRBV25-1 and TRBJ2-2, with a possible D match to TRBD1 (6 bases). The V end lost 4 bases, the J end lost 2 bases, and 14 bases lay between the germline ends. CDR1 is MGHDK, CDR2 SYGVNS, per germline. The CDR3 totals 16 residues. The chain's CDR3 is CASSGNRDTNTGELFF. The CDR3 DNA follows: TGTGCCAGCAGTGGGAACCGGGACACCAACACCGGGGAGCTGTTTTTT.

This clonotype came up many times. The chain carries TRBV29-1 and TRBJ1-2, with 10 bases lining up with TRBD1. V lost 7 bases and J lost 6; bases outside the gene matches: 5. CDR1 and CDR2 from the germline V gene are SQVTM and ANQGSEA. This CDR3 contains 12 residues. The CDR3: CSAGDRGHGYTF. The CDR3 nucleotides are TGCAGCGCTGGGGACAGGGGTCATGGCTACACCTTC.